This section outlines one TCR beta chain sequence together with its context. The antigen is unknown. The source of the sample is a study of T cells in Graves' hyperthyroidism and ophthalmopathy. Study overall: Sampling of peripheral blood happened at initial diagnosis, prior to any treatment. Findings and limits, study-wide: The model identified upcoming ophthalmopathy a median approximately six months ahead of onset.

CDR1 is SQVTM and CDR2 is ANQGSEA in the germline V gene. The CDR3 length is 12 residues. Trimming removed 5 bases from V and 4 bases from J, with 11 bases in between. Uncontrolled infection, other autoimmune disease, pregnancy or lactation excluded patients. About 10 ml fresh peripheral blood yielded the PBMCs. Researchers amplified the TCR beta CDR3 regions from RNA transcripts. HTBI primers were used for first-round RT-PCR of the TCR CDR3. TCRdb called the multiplex PCR reads again in MiXCR, with one record for every CDR3 protein. The sample lists over 700,000 distinct CDR3 sequences, over 35% occurring once.

The chain is built from TRBV29-1 and TRBJ1-1; D unclear. This receptor was identified in a man aged 18 to 30 with Graves' hyperthyroidism. Sequencing input: blood. The CDR3 reads CSVWTVSTEAFF. The CDR3 nucleotides read TGCAGCGTTTGGACGGTGAGCACTGAAGCTTTCTTT.